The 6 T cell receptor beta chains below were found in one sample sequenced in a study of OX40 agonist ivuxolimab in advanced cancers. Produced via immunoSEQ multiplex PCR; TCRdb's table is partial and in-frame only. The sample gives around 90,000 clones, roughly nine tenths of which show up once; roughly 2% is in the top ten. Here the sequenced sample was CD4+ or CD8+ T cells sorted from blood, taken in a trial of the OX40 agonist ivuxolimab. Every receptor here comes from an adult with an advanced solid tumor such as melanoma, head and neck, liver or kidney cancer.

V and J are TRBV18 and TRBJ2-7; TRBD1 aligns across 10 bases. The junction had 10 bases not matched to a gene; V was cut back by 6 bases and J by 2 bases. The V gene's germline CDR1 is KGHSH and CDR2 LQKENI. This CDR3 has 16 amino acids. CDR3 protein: CASSPRTGGDAYEQYF. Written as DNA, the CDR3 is TGTGCCAGCTCTCCTAGGACAGGGGGGGATGCCTACGAGCAGTACTTC. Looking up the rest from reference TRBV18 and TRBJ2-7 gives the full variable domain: NAGVMQNPRHLVRRRGQEARLRCSPMKGHSHVYWYRQLPEEGLKFMVYLQKENIIDESGMPKERFSAEFPKEGPSILRIQQVVRGDSAAYFCASSPRTGGDAYEQYFGPGTRLTVT.

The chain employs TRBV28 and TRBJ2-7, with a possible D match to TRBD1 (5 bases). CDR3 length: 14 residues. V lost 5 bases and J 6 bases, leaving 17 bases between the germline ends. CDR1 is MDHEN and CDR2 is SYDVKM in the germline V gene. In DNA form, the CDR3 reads TGTGCCAGCAGTCCCCCGACAGTTCCTGGCGAGCAGTACTTC. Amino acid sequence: CASSPPTVPGEQYF.

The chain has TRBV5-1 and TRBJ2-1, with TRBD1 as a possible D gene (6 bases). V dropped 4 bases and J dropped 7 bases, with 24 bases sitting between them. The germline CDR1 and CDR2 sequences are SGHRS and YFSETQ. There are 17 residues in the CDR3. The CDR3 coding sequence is TGCGCCAGCAGCACCAGCCCTACTCTGATGAGGGGGAATGAGCAGTTCTTC. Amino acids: CASSTSPTLMRGNEQFF.

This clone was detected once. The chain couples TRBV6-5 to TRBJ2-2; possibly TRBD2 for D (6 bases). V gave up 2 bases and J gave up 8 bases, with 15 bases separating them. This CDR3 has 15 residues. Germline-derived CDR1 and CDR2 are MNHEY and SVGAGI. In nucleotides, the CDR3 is TGTGCCAGCAGTTACCTGCCCGGGGCGGGGGGGGAGCTGTTTTTT. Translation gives CASSYLPGAGGELFF.

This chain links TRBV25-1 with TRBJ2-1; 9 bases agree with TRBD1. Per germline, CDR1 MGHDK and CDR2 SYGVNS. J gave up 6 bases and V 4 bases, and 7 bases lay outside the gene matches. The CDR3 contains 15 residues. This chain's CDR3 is CASSAPGTGRNEQFF. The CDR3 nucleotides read TGTGCCAGCAGTGCACCCGGGACAGGGCGCAATGAGCAGTTCTTC.

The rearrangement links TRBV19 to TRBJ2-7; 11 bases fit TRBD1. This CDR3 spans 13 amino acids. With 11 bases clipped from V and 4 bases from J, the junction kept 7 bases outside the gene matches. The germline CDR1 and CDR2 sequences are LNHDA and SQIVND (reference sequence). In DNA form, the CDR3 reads TGTGCCGGGGGGACAGGGGGAGGATACGAGCAGTACTTC. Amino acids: CAGGTGGGYEQYF.